This T cell receptor beta chain was sequenced in a study of beta chain features in type 1 diabetes. With 3 bases clipped from V and 1 base from J, the junction kept 10 bases outside the gene matches. Germline V lookup: CDR1 SGHRS, CDR2 YFSETQ. There are 17 residues in the CDR3. Reverse transcription of all isolated RNA meant that expressed TCRB transcripts were sequenced. Repertoires were generated with immunoSEQ multiplex PCR, while TCRdb's copy carries only in-frame clones and drops some. The sample lists around 310,000 clones; about 10% were seen once. Study-level results: A potential influence of HLA type upon TCRB rearrangement remained unresolved herein.

On this clone itself: No antigen is known for it.

In total, each donor contributed a single heparinised blood draw that averaged roughly 100 mL. Naive, central memory, regulatory and stem cell-like memory cells within the CD4+ compartment were sorted using CD45RO/CCR7/CD25/CD127/CD95/CD27. Each of the sorted populations had a purity greater than 95%. The TCR was taken from a woman aged 25 to 39 in good health. Specimen: naive CD4+ T cells from blood. This sequence joins TRBV5-1 and TRBJ1-1; 9 bases agree with TRBD1. The CDR3 region has the DNA TGCGCCAGCAGCTGGGAACCAACGGGACAGGGGAACACTGAAGCTTTCTTT. Its protein product is CASSWEPTGQGNTEAFF.